Listed here are 28 T cell receptor beta chains from one sample, sequenced in a study of blood T cell repertoires in COVID-19. TCRdb keeps only in-frame clones here, not all; method: immunoSEQ multiplex PCR. The sample lists 200,000 to 300,000 clones, about 90% occurring once. Sequencing was done on a sample of peripheral blood. The receptor source for this set is a man younger than 30 with active or convalescent COVID-19.

CDR3 residues: CASFRGGWADTQYF. As DNA, the CDR3 is TGTGCTAGTTTTAGGGGAGGGTGGGCAGATACGCAGTATTTT. The V call is TRBV12-5, the J call TRBJ2-3; 7 bases match TRBD2. CDR3 size: 14 residues. With V trimmed by 8 bases and J by 4 bases, 9 bases remained unmatched. Per the germline V gene, CDR1 is LGHNT and CDR2 is FRNRAP.

The DNA for the CDR3 is TGTGCCAGCAGCTCAACCACCAACATCGAGCGGGATCTCTACGAGCAGTACTTC. This encodes CASSSTTNIERDLYEQYF. The genes are TRBV9 and TRBJ2-7; TRBD2 matches at 7 bases. The CDR3 spans 18 residues. Trimming at V came to 4 bases and at J to 3 bases, leaving 19 bases not matched to a gene. CDR1 and CDR2 from the germline V gene are SGDLS and YYNGEE.

The CDR3 DNA follows: TGTGCCAGCAGCTCCCCTCTCGGGGAGGCCTATGGCTACACCTTC. It translates to CASSSPLGEAYGYTF. The rearrangement uses TRBV5-4 and TRBJ1-2; D is unresolved. The CDR3 has 15 residues. V was shortened by 3 bases and J by 4 bases, with 16 bases between the two germline ends. The germline CDR1 and CDR2 sequences are SGHNT and YYREEE (reference sequence).

This clone was detected once. V usage is TRBV5-4 and J usage is TRBJ1-3; D perhaps matches TRBD1 (6 bases). Between the trimmed V and J ends, which lost 3 bases and 4 bases, there was a span of 14 bases. The CDR3 consists of 15 residues. CDR1 is SGHNT, CDR2 YYREEE, per germline (reference sequence). CDR3 amino acids: CASSSRGGPGNTIYF. The CDR3 DNA reads TGTGCCAGCAGCTCTAGGGGGGGTCCCGGAAACACCATATATTTT.

The V and J genes are TRBV9 and TRBJ2-1, with 8 bases matching TRBD2. CDR1 and CDR2 (germline): SGDLS, YYNGEE. CDR3 length: 18 amino acids. V dropped 3 bases and J dropped 0; count of bases not matched to a gene: 11. The CDR3: CASSAGRGSSGSYNEQFF. The DNA of the CDR3 is TGTGCCAGCAGCGCCGGGAGGGGGAGTAGCGGCTCCTACAATGAGCAGTTCTTC.

This chain connects TRBV28 to TRBJ2-6, with D unresolved. Germline CDR1 is MDHEN and CDR2 is SYDVKM. Trimming shortened V by 4 bases and J by 4 bases, and 14 bases separated the two germline ends. The CDR3 is 16 amino acids. CDR3 DNA: TGTGCCAGCAGTTCGCCCTGGGCCAGCGGGGCCAACGTCCTGACTTTC. Amino acids: CASSSPWASGANVLTF.

This chain joins TRBV30 and TRBJ2-3, with a tentative D call TRBD2 (7 bases). Germline V gene data show CDR1 as GTSNPN and CDR2 as SVGIG (reference sequence). This CDR3 is 16 amino acids long. V dropped 1 base and J dropped 2 bases, with 16 bases sitting between them. The CDR3 reads CAWSDQRGGSTDTQYF. The CDR3 DNA sequence: TGTGCCTGGAGTGACCAAAGGGGGGGCTCCACAGATACGCAGTATTTT.

In DNA, the CDR3 is TGTGCCAGCCCCCCTATTGAGGCTGGCGACTCCTACGAGCAGTACTTC. This translates into CASPPIEAGDSYEQYF. The V gene is TRBV25-1, the J gene TRBJ2-7, with D hard to call. This CDR3 is built from 16 residues. Trimming stripped 8 bases from V and 0 bases from J, with 20 bases between. Germline V gene sequence: CDR1 MGHDK, CDR2 SYGVNS.

As for this clone: In the same sample, other DNA sequences code for this CDR3. CDR3 loop: CASSPGTADNYGYTF. In nucleotides, the CDR3 is TGTGCCAGCTCACCCGGGACAGCTGATAACTATGGCTACACCTTC. The rearrangement joins TRBV18 to TRBJ1-2, with TRBD1 identical over 7 bases. The CDR3 length is 15 residues. With V trimmed by 3 bases and J by 1 base, 5 bases remained unmatched. Germline CDR1 KGHSH, CDR2 LQKENI.

This clone was counted only a few times. V and J are TRBV2 and TRBJ2-7; D is perhaps TRBD2 (6 bases). CDR3 size: 16 residues. Germline lookup yields CDR1 SNHLY and CDR2 FYNNEI. V was clipped by 8 bases and J by 6 bases, with 26 bases between them. In nucleotides, the CDR3 is TGTGCCAGCCGAAGAGGGATAACGCGGGATTATCCCGAGCAGTACTTC. Its protein is CASRRGITRDYPEQYF.

This CDR3 is CASSLGGNLNTEAFF. CDR3 bases: TGCGCCAGCAGCTTGGGCGGGAATCTGAACACTGAAGCTTTCTTT. The rearrangement uses TRBV5-1 and TRBJ1-1, with D unclear. Germline V gene lookup returns CDR1 SGHRS and CDR2 YFSETQ. The CDR3 totals 15 residues. Trimming took 0 bases from V and 0 from J, leaving 9 bases between them.

The V call is TRBV30, the J call TRBJ1-5; TRBD1 is a possible D gene (5 bases). CDR1 GTSNPN and CDR2 SVGIG come from the germline V gene (reference sequence). V was shortened by 0 bases and J by 1 base, with 10 bases between the two germline ends. The CDR3 totals 15 residues. The DNA for the CDR3 is TGTGCCTGGAGTGTACAGGACGGCAGCAATCAGCCCCAGCATTTT. Its protein is CAWSVQDGSNQPQHF.

V gene TRBV7-2 combines with J gene TRBJ2-2; no definite D call. Germline V lookup: CDR1 SGHTA, CDR2 FQGNSA. V lost 3 bases and J 4 bases, leaving 12 bases between the germline ends. This CDR3 has 15 residues. CDR3 protein: CASSFKRLTTGELFF. CDR3 bases: TGTGCCAGCAGCTTTAAGCGCCTCACCACCGGGGAGCTGTTTTTT.

This rearrangement joins TRBV27 to TRBJ2-7; D ambiguous. Between the trimmed V and J ends, which lost 5 bases and 3 bases, there was a span of 8 bases. The germline CDR1 and CDR2 sequences are MNHEY and SMNVEV (reference sequence). CDR3 size: 12 residues. CDR3 DNA: TGTGCCAGCAGTGGTCCGGGCTACGAGCAGTACTTC. Translating it yields CASSGPGYEQYF.

The count of this clone is one. The genes are TRBV6-5 and TRBJ2-5; 9 bases line up with TRBD1. Looked up from germline, CDR1 is MNHEY and CDR2 is SVGAGI. V lost 8 bases, J lost 4 bases, and 11 bases stayed unmatched. CDR3 length: 15 residues. Here the CDR3 DNA reads TGTGCCAGCCATAAACAGGGGGCTAAAGGAGAGACCCAGTACTTC. It translates to CASHKQGAKGETQYF.

The rearrangement uses TRBV6-6 and TRBJ1-2, with 7 bases that match TRBD1. Germline CDR1 and CDR2: MNHNY and SVGAGI (reference sequence). J gave up 3 bases and V 5 bases, and 6 bases lay outside the gene matches. The CDR3 is 14 residues long. The CDR3 spells CASSPRGTDYGYTF. In DNA, the CDR3 is TGTGCCAGCAGTCCCAGGGGGACAGACTATGGCTACACCTTC.

This clone was observed a few times. The gene calls are TRBV19 and TRBJ1-5; the D is unclear. This CDR3 has 15 amino acids. Trimming removed 5 bases from V and 7 bases from J, with 18 bases in between. The germline gives CDR1 LNHDA, CDR2 SQIVND (reference sequence). CDR3: CASSLRDLGRQPQHF. The CDR3 nucleotides read TGTGCCAGTAGTCTACGGGATCTCGGCAGGCAGCCCCAGCATTTT.

The CDR3 loop reads CASGGQDSYEQYF. In nucleotides, the CDR3 is TGTGCCAGCGGTGGACAGGACTCCTACGAGCAGTACTTC. The V and J genes are TRBV9 and TRBJ2-7, with 7 positions matching TRBD1. With 7 bases clipped from V and 0 bases from J, the junction kept 4 bases outside the gene matches. Germline CDR1 reads SGDLS; CDR2 reads YYNGEE. The CDR3 covers 13 residues.

V usage is TRBV5-5 and J usage is TRBJ2-3; possibly TRBD2 for D (5 bases). Trimming cost V 4 bases and J 2 bases, with 14 bases left between them. The CDR3 totals 15 residues. Germline CDR1 SGHKS, CDR2 YYEKEE (reference sequence). This CDR3 reads CASSRAPRDTDTQYF. The CDR3 bases are TGTGCCAGCAGCCGGGCCCCCCGGGACACAGATACGCAGTATTTT.

V usage is TRBV7-2 and J usage is TRBJ1-3; D ambiguous. V was shortened by 5 bases and J by 0 bases, with 14 bases between the two germline ends. The length of the CDR3 is 16 residues. The germline V gene encodes CDR1 SGHTA and CDR2 FQGNSA. The CDR3 DNA reads as TGTGCCAGCAGCCCCGTGCGCGCAAGCTCTGGAAACACCATATATTTT. Its protein is CASSPVRASSGNTIYF.

This clone was detected only once. The CDR3 protein is CASSYAIKGARSAFF. DNA of the CDR3: TGTGCCAGCAGTTACGCTATCAAAGGGGCGCGTTCCGCTTTCTTT. This chain connects TRBV6-5 to TRBJ1-1; D may be TRBD1 (5 bases). The V end lost 2 bases, the J end lost 11 bases, and 21 bases lay between the germline ends. Germline CDR1 and CDR2: MNHEY and SVGAGI. CDR3 size: 15 residues.

This chain links TRBV6-6 with TRBJ2-1, with 7 bases matching TRBD2. CDR3 length: 15 amino acids. Germline V CDR1 and CDR2: MNHNY, SVGAGI (reference sequence). The V and J ends lost 0 bases and 5 bases, in that order; junction bases with no gene match: 4. The CDR3: CASSYSRLADNEQFF. In DNA form, the CDR3 reads TGTGCCAGCAGTTACTCGCGGCTAGCGGACAATGAGCAGTTCTTC.

This clone was observed a handful of times. The chain couples TRBV2 to TRBJ1-1, with D possibly TRBD1 on 5 matching bases. The CDR3 sequence is 14 residues long. Germline CDR1 reads SNHLY; CDR2 reads FYNNEI. Trimming took off 7 bases at V and 1 base at J, with 13 bases between the two ends. The CDR3 spells CASKQATANTEAFF. The CDR3 DNA reads as TGTGCCAGCAAGCAAGCGACAGCGAACACTGAAGCTTTCTTT.

This clone was detected once. This chain joins TRBV15 and TRBJ2-1; D unresolved. The CDR3 length is 16 residues. The V gene's germline CDR1 is LNHNV and CDR2 YYDKDF (reference sequence). The V and J ends lost 0 bases and 4 bases respectively, with 13 bases between them. CDR3 in amino acids: CATSREGGSTYNEQFF. As DNA, the CDR3 is TGTGCCACCAGCAGAGAAGGCGGATCCACTTACAATGAGCAGTTCTTC.

The J gene is TRBJ1-2, the V gene TRBV7-9; D ambiguous. V gave up 3 bases and J gave up 7 bases, with 9 bases separating them. This CDR3 has 12 residues. The germline V gene encodes CDR1 SEHNR and CDR2 FQNEAQ (reference sequence). In DNA form, the CDR3 reads TGTGCCAGCAGCTTGGGCAGGCTTGGCTACACCTTC. Its translation: CASSLGRLGYTF.

The chain recombines TRBV7-9 with TRBJ2-7; D is unclear. The V end lost 5 bases, the J end lost 8 bases, and 22 bases lay between the germline ends. Germline V gives CDR1 SEHNR, CDR2 FQNEAQ (reference sequence). The CDR3 consists of 15 residues. CDR3 loop: CASSQNVVQPEQQYF. The CDR3 DNA sequence: TGTGCCAGCAGCCAAAACGTAGTACAGCCCGAACAGCAGTACTTC.

The genes are TRBV7-2 and TRBJ1-6; 7 nucleotides match TRBD1. Germline V gene sequence: CDR1 SGHTA, CDR2 FQGNSA. The CDR3 covers 13 residues. The junction had 6 bases not matched to a gene; V was cut back by 6 bases and J by 10 bases. The CDR3 DNA follows: TGTGCCAGCAGTCCCGACAGGGTATCACCCCTCCACTTT. Its translation is CASSPDRVSPLHF. Together with reference TRBV7-2 and TRBJ1-6, the CDR3 gives the full variable domain: GAGVSQSPSNKVTEKGKDVELRCDPISGHTALYWYRQSLGQGLEFLIYFQGNSAPDKSGLPSDRFSAERTGGSVSTLTIQRTQQEDSAVYLCASSPDRVSPLHFGNGTRLTVT.

The V call is TRBV28, the J call TRBJ1-2; D might be TRBD1 (6 bases). V shed 5 bases and J shed 2 bases, with 12 bases lying between them. Per the germline V gene, CDR1 is MDHEN and CDR2 is SYDVKM. The CDR3 consists of 14 residues. CDR3 amino acids: CASSEGQSNYGYTF. CDR3 nucleotide sequence: TGTGCCAGCAGTGAAGGACAGTCCAACTATGGCTACACCTTC.